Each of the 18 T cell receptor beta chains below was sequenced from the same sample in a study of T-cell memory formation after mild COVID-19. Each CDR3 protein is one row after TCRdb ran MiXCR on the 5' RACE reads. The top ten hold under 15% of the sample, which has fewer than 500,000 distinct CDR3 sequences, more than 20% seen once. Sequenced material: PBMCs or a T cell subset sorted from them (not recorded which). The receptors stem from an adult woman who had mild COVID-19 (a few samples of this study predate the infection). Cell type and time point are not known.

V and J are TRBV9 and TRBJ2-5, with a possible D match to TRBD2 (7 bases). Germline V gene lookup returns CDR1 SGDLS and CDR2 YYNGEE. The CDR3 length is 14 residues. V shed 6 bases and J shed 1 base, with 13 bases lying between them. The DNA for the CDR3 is TGTGCCAGCACCCCGGGGGGCTCCCAAGAGACCCAGTACTTC. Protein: CASTPGGSQETQYF.

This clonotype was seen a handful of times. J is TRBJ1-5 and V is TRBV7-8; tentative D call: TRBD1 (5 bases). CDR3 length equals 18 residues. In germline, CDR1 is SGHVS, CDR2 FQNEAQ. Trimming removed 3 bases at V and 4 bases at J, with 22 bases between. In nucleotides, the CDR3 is TGTGCCAGCAGCTTTTTACGCCGAGGGGAATATGGAAATCAGCCCCAGCATTTT. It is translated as CASSFLRRGEYGNQPQHF.

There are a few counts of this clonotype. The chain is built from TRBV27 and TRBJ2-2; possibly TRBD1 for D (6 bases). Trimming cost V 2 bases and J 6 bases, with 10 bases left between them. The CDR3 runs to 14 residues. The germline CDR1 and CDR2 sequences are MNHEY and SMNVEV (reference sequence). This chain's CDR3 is CASSLRRGAGELFF. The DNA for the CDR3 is TGTGCCAGCAGTTTACGCAGGGGCGCCGGGGAGCTGTTTTTT.

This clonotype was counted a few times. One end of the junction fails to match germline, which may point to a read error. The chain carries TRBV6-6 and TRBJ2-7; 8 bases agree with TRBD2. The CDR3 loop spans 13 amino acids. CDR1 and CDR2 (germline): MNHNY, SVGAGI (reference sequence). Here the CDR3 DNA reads TGTGCCAGCAGTTACCCCGGGACTAGTTTGCGAGACTTC. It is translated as CASSYPGTSLRDF.

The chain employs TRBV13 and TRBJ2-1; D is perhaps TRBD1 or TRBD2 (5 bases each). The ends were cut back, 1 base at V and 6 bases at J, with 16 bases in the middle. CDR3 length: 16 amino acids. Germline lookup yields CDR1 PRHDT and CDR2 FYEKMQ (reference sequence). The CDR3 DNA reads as TGTGCCAGCAGCTTAGTAGGGGACGGTACCACCAATGAGCAGTTCTTC. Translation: CASSLVGDGTTNEQFF.

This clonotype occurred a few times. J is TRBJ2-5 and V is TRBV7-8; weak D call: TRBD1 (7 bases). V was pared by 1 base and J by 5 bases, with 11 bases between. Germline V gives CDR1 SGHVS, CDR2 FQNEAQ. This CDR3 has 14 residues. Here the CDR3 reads CASSLETGRETQYF. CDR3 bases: TGTGCCAGCAGCTTAGAGACAGGGAGGGAGACCCAGTACTTC.

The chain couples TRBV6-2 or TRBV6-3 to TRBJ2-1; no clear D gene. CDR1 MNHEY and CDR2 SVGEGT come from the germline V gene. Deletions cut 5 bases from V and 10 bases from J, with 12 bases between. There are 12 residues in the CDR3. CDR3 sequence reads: CASSPRGWEQFF. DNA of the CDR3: TGTGCCAGCAGTCCACGAGGTTGGGAGCAGTTCTTC.

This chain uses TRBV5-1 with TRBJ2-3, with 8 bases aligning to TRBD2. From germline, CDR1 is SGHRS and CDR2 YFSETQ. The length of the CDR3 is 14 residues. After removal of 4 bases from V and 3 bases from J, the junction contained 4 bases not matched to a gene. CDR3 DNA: TGCGCCAGCAGCCCCGCGGGGGGAACAGATACGCAGTATTTT. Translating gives CASSPAGGTDTQYF.

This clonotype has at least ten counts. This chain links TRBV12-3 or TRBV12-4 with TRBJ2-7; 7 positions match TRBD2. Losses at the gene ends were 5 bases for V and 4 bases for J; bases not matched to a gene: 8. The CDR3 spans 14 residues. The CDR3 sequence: CASSPGGLLYEQYF. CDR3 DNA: TGTGCCAGCAGTCCGGGGGGACTTCTATACGAGCAGTACTTC.

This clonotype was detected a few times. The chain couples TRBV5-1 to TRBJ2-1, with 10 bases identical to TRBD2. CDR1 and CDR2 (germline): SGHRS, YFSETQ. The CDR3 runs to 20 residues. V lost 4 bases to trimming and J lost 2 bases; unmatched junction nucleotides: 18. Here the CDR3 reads CASSRTGSRSGGRPYNEQFF. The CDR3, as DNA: TGCGCCAGCAGCCGCACGGGTAGCCGTAGCGGGGGGCGGCCCTACAATGAGCAGTTCTTC.

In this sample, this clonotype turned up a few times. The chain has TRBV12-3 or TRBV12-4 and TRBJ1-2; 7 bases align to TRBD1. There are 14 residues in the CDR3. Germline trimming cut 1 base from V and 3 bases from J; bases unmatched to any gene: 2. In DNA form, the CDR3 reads TGTGCCAGCAGTTTAGGGGGACAGTACTATGGCTACACCTTC. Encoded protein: CASSLGGQYYGYTF.

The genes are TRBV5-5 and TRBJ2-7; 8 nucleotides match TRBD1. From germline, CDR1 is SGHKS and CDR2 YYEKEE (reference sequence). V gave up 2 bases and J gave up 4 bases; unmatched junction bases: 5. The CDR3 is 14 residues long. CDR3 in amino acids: CASSFPDRAYEQYF. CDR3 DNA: TGTGCCAGCAGCTTCCCGGACAGGGCGTACGAGCAGTACTTC.

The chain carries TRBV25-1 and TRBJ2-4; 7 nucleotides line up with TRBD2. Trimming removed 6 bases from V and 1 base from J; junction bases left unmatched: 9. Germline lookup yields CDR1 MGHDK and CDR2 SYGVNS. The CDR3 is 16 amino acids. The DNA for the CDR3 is TGTGCCAGCAGCCAAACGGGACTAAGGGCCAAAAACATTCAGTACTTC. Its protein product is CASSQTGLRAKNIQYF.

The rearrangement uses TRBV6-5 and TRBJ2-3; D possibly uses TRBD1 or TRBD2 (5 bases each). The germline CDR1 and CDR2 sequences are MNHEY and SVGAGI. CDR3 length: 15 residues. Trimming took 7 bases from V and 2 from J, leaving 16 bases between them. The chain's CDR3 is CASKGPWGTTDTQYF. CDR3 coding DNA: TGTGCCAGCAAGGGTCCATGGGGGACCACAGATACGCAGTATTTT.

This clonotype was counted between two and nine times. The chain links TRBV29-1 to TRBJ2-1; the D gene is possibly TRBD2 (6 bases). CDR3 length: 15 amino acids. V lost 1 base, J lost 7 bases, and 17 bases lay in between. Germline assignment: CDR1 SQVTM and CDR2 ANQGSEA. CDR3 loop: CSVEGIGGKGNEQFF. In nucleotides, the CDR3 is TGCAGCGTTGAAGGAATTGGGGGGAAGGGGAATGAGCAGTTCTTC.

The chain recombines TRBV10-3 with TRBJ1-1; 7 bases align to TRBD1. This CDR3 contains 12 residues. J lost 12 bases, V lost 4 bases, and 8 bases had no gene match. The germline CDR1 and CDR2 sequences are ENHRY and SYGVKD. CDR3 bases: TGTGCCATCAGTGCCCCGGACAGGACTACTTTCTTT. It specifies CAISAPDRTTFF.

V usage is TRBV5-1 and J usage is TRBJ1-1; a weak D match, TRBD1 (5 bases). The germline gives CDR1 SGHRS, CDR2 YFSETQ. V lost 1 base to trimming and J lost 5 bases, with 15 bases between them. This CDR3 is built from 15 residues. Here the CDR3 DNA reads TGCGCCAGCAGCTTGAACTCAGGGTTCGGGACTGAAGCTTTCTTT. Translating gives CASSLNSGFGTEAFF.

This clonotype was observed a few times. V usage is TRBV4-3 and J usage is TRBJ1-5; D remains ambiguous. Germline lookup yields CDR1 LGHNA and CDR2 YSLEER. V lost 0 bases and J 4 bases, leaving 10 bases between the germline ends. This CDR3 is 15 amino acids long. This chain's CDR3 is CASSQEAQSNQPQHF. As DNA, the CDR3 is TGCGCCAGCAGCCAAGAGGCGCAGTCTAATCAGCCCCAGCATTTT.